This TCR beta chain was identified in a study of T cell clones after liver transplantation. Whole-study context: Apart from a few HCV-positive recipients, transplants were for non-autoimmune, non-viral reasons. Study-wide results and limits: Small, mixed patient groups and varying post-transplant times limit these conclusions.

V was clipped by 6 bases and J by 0 bases, with 3 bases between them. Germline V lookup: CDR1 MDHEN, CDR2 SYDVKM. The CDR3 has 12 residues. The table came from immunoSEQ multiplex PCR; TCRdb's copy has only in-frame clones and leaves some out. The sample carries roughly 62,000 clones, roughly 70% recorded once. On this clone: Its antigen remains unknown.

The sequence was collected from a human patient who received a liver transplant. The graft donor may be the source of some T cells. This specimen was CD4+ T cells from blood, taken at the 15-month timepoint. The gene calls are TRBV28 and TRBJ1-5; D not resolved. As DNA, the CDR3 is TGTGCCAGCAGGGTTAGCAATCAGCCCCAGCATTTT. Amino acid sequence: CASRVSNQPQHF.